This TCR beta chain is from a study of blood T cell repertoires in COVID-19. Across the whole study: Sample material is recorded as cDNA or gDNA derived from T cells, B-cell-depleted T cells, or PBMCs.

Source study methods: Amplification from reference gene primers served as the basis for estimated nucleated cell counts. The protocol was immunoSEQ multiplex PCR, while the TCRdb copy is restricted to in-frame clones and leaves out a portion. V and J calls and clone size come straight from that table; D and trimming were deduced from the DNA. The profile shows almost 200,000 clones, 89% of them singletons. This clone turned up a few times. The CDR3 sequence is 15 residues long. Trimming at V came to 5 bases and at J to 2 bases, leaving 2 bases not matched to a gene. Germline lookup yields CDR1 SGHNT and CDR2 YENEEA.

Sequences were obtained from PBMCs or T cells enriched from blood (not recorded which). The receptor was isolated from a woman under 30 who had recovered from COVID-19. V and J are TRBV11-3 and TRBJ2-2, with TRBD2 matching 10 bases. As DNA, the CDR3 is TGTGCCAGCAGCCAGCGGGGGGGTAACACCGGGGAGCTGTTTTTT. This encodes CASSQRGGNTGELFF.